This record looks at one TCR beta chain sequence and its context. Its target is not known. The sample belongs to a study of response to subunit inactivated influenza vaccine. General study findings and limits: It was suggested by the authors that few new T cells are recruited by each seasonal influenza vaccination.

This CDR3 spans 13 amino acids. Germline V gives CDR1 SGHAT, CDR2 FQNNGV. V was trimmed by 3 bases and J by 4 bases, leaving 8 bases between them. TCRdb recomputed calls from the RT-PCR reads with MiXCR, one row per CDR3 protein. Found here are 500,000 to 600,000 distinct CDR3 sequences, approximately 17% of them singletons; the top ten hold 3%. This chain uses TRBV11-2 with TRBJ2-3; D not resolved. The material was CD4+ T cells sorted from PBMCs, obtained less than 30 months after vaccination. The sequence was collected from a man between 50 and 70 years old who received an inactivated influenza vaccine. The CDR3 loop is CASSFSPADTQYF. Written as DNA, the CDR3 is TGTGCCAGCAGCTTTTCCCCCGCAGATACGCAGTATTTT.